These T cell receptor beta chains were read from a single sample in a study of blood T cell repertoires in COVID-19. The method was immunoSEQ multiplex PCR; TCRdb's version includes in-frame clones alone and lacks a portion of them. Here the sample spans fewer than 130,000 clones, 82% being singletons. The sequenced sample consisted of peripheral blood. The source of these receptors is an older woman with acute or convalescent COVID-19. Both conserved end residues are part of each CDR3. A D gene is named only where the DNA matches it firmly. Size is stated for part of the rows, as once, few or many counts, or as a class when the clone is expanded.

d_call: TRBD1; v_call: TRBV7-9; clone_size: once; cdr3_aa: CASSSFTGTGYEKLFF
d_call: .; v_call: TRBV5-6; clone_size: once; cdr3_aa: CASSFNRADTQYF
d_call: TRBD1; v_call: TRBV27; clone_size: .; cdr3_aa: CASSFGSAGTGVSPLHF
d_call: .; v_call: TRBV5-1; clone_size: .; cdr3_aa: CASSLDPADSEQFF
d_call: TRBD2; v_call: TRBV4-2; clone_size: .; cdr3_aa: CASSQGLAGGTYSYNEQFF
d_call: .; v_call: TRBV12-3/TRBV12-4; clone_size: .; cdr3_aa: CASSLLASETQYF
d_call: .; v_call: TRBV7-9; clone_size: few; cdr3_aa: CASSGRTGTNTGELFF
d_call: .; v_call: TRBV4-3; clone_size: .; cdr3_aa: CASSQDRVRSWTGTDTQYF
d_call: .; v_call: TRBV2; clone_size: .; cdr3_aa: CASTWTVGNTIYF
d_call: TRBD1; v_call: TRBV19; clone_size: .; cdr3_aa: CASSPIPGQGREGYTF
d_call: TRBD1; v_call: TRBV7-9; clone_size: .; cdr3_aa: CASSFARDRGYTF
d_call: TRBD1; v_call: TRBV19; clone_size: once; cdr3_aa: CASSVRTGDSPLHF
d_call: .; v_call: TRBV5-4; clone_size: .; cdr3_aa: CASSRGGRGELFF
d_call: .; v_call: TRBV7-3; clone_size: .; cdr3_aa: CASSLTESYNSPLHF
d_call: .; v_call: TRBV19; clone_size: once; cdr3_aa: CASSSEGSSGIGNTIYF
d_call: .; v_call: TRBV5-6; clone_size: .; cdr3_aa: CASSFDSYSGNTIYF
d_call: TRBD1; v_call: TRBV28; clone_size: .; cdr3_aa: CASSLSTGGGYGYTF
d_call: TRBD1; v_call: TRBV19; clone_size: .; cdr3_aa: CASSRRGISEAFF
d_call: .; v_call: TRBV6-2/TRBV6-3; clone_size: .; cdr3_aa: CASSSPLGGRTSNTEAFF
d_call: .; v_call: TRBV28; clone_size: .; cdr3_aa: CASSLGGPSFTQYF
d_call: .; v_call: TRBV30; clone_size: few; cdr3_aa: CAWSVMSRQLGSPLHF
d_call: TRBD1; v_call: TRBV5-1; clone_size: .; cdr3_aa: CASSDDRGQGNTEAFF
d_call: .; v_call: TRBV7-9; clone_size: .; cdr3_aa: CASSEEAFF
d_call: TRBD1; v_call: TRBV6-5; clone_size: .; cdr3_aa: CASSFDRALGTEAFF
d_call: .; v_call: TRBV6-6; clone_size: .; cdr3_aa: CASSYNGQGNTEAFF
d_call: .; v_call: TRBV4-2; clone_size: .; cdr3_aa: CASSQRGWGDTEAFF
d_call: .; v_call: TRBV5-8; clone_size: .; cdr3_aa: CASSLRGPVHF
d_call: .; v_call: TRBV4-1; clone_size: few; cdr3_aa: CASRQASAGGYGYTF
d_call: TRBD1; v_call: TRBV24-1; clone_size: few; cdr3_aa: CATSDLDRVEQYF
d_call: .; v_call: TRBV30; clone_size: .; cdr3_aa: CAWNSSPGTSNYGYTF
d_call: .; v_call: TRBV7-2; clone_size: .; cdr3_aa: CASSLGAGGETQYF
d_call: .; v_call: TRBV7-9; clone_size: .; cdr3_aa: CASSLVAKETQYF
d_call: .; v_call: TRBV11-3; clone_size: .; cdr3_aa: CASSLVAGGEKLFF
d_call: .; v_call: TRBV7-2; clone_size: .; cdr3_aa: CASSLVPQGTDTQYF
d_call: .; v_call: TRBV12-3/TRBV12-4; clone_size: .; cdr3_aa: CASSNEGGYTF
d_call: TRBD1; v_call: TRBV7-2; clone_size: .; cdr3_aa: CASSLDRVVEPQHF
d_call: .; v_call: TRBV5-1; clone_size: .; cdr3_aa: CASSPGLGNYEQYF
d_call: .; v_call: TRBV19; clone_size: .; cdr3_aa: CASSIGAVEAFF
d_call: .; v_call: TRBV5-6; clone_size: .; cdr3_aa: CASSLVGSRIEQYF
d_call: TRBD1; v_call: TRBV28; clone_size: .; cdr3_aa: CASRRQGHQPQHF
d_call: .; v_call: TRBV11-3; clone_size: .; cdr3_aa: CASSLGGPSAGYTF
d_call: .; v_call: TRBV2; clone_size: .; cdr3_aa: CASSQTYEQYF